The next 17 T cell receptor beta chains were all read from a single sample in a study of OX40 agonist ivuxolimab in advanced cancers. Profiling relied on immunoSEQ multiplex PCR, and the TCRdb table lists in-frame clones only, not all of them. The sample holds under 90,000 clones, just under 95% seen once. The sequencing here drew on CD4+ or CD8+ T cells sorted from blood, taken in a trial of the OX40 agonist ivuxolimab. These receptors were taken from an adult with an advanced solid tumor such as melanoma, head and neck, liver or kidney cancer.

In the case of this clone: Since no conserved phenylalanine or tryptophan closes the CDR3, a read error is the likely cause. The CDR3 DNA is TGCGCCAGCAGACACAGGGAATCCGCTGAAGCTTTCTCT. This gives the protein CASRHRESAEAFS. The J gene is TRBJ1-1, the V gene TRBV5-1; possibly TRBD1 for D (6 bases). The CDR3 is 13 residues long. With 5 bases removed from V and 6 bases from J, the gap between germline ends came to 14 bases. Per germline, CDR1 SGHRS and CDR2 YFSETQ.

This chain uses TRBV2 with TRBJ1-1; no reliable D call. The V gene lost 3 bases and the J gene lost 6 bases, with 11 bases spanning the gap. This CDR3 is 13 amino acids long. The germline CDR1 and CDR2 sequences are SNHLY and FYNNEI. CDR3 residues: CASSEGVSPEAFF. CDR3 in DNA: TGTGCCAGCAGTGAGGGAGTCTCCCCTGAAGCTTTCTTT. Complete variable domain (other parts from reference TRBV2 and TRBJ1-1): EPEVTQTPSHQVTQMGQEVILRCVPISNHLYFYWYRQILGQKVEFLVSFYNNEISEKSEIFDDQFSVERPDGSNFTLKIRSTKLEDSAMYFCASSEGVSPEAFFGQGTRLTVV.

The chain joins TRBV9 to TRBJ2-3; 7 bases agree with TRBD2. Germline lookup yields CDR1 SGDLS and CDR2 YYNGEE. Trimming removed 2 bases from V and 0 bases from J; junction bases left unmatched: 0. The CDR3 has 14 residues. CDR3 residues: CASSVSGSTDTQYF. The CDR3 nucleotides are TGTGCCAGCAGCGTTAGCGGGAGCACAGATACGCAGTATTTT.

The chain combines TRBV10-3 with TRBJ2-7; no reliable D call. The germline CDR1 and CDR2 sequences are ENHRY and SYGVKD. V was trimmed by 11 bases and J by 2 bases, leaving 16 bases between them. This CDR3 is built from 13 residues. The CDR3 spells CASSESPPYEQYF. In DNA form, the CDR3 reads TGTGCCTCATCTGAGTCCCCTCCCTACGAGCAGTACTTC.

CDR3 nucleotide sequence: TGTGCCAGCAGCGTGTTAGCGGGGGACACCGGGGAGCTGTTTTTT. Its translation: CASSVLAGDTGELFF. The V call is TRBV9, the J call TRBJ2-2; TRBD2 matches 9 bases. The CDR3 runs 15 residues. The J segment lost 3 bases and the V segment lost 2 bases, leaving 2 bases of the junction unmatched. Germline V lookup: CDR1 SGDLS, CDR2 YYNGEE.

This chain connects TRBV7-8 to TRBJ2-7; TRBD1 might be the D (5 bases). Per the germline V gene, CDR1 is SGHVS and CDR2 is FQNEAQ. This CDR3 is 13 amino acids long. The V end lost 2 bases, the J end lost 3 bases, and 8 bases lay between the germline ends. DNA of the CDR3: TGTGCCAGCAGCTTAATCCAGGGCTACGAGCAGTACTTC. This translates into CASSLIQGYEQYF.

This rearrangement joins TRBV5-1 to TRBJ2-4, with 9 bases fitting TRBD1. V shed 4 bases and J 8 bases; nucleotides not matched to a gene: 10. From germline, CDR1 is SGHRS and CDR2 YFSETQ. The CDR3 extends over 15 amino acids. This chain's CDR3 is CASSPAGTGLYIQYF. The CDR3 DNA sequence: TGCGCCAGCAGCCCTGCCGGGACAGGGTTGTACATTCAGTACTTC.

J is TRBJ1-5 and V is TRBV11-3; D not resolved. Per the germline V gene, CDR1 is SGHNT and CDR2 is YENEEA. The CDR3 spans 13 residues. V was trimmed by 2 bases and J by 5 bases, leaving 7 bases between them. CDR3 sequence: CASSLTTYQPQHF. The CDR3 nucleotides are TGTGCCAGCAGCTTAACAACGTATCAGCCCCAGCATTTT. Looking up the rest from reference TRBV11-3 and TRBJ1-5 gives the full variable domain: EAGVVQSPRYKIIEKKQPVAFWCNPISGHNTLYWYLQNLGQGPELLIRYENEEAVDDSQLPKDRFSAERLKGVDSTLKIQPAELGDSAVYLCASSLTTYQPQHFGDGTRLSIL.

CDR3 bases: TGTGCCAGCAGCCAGGACAGGGTGTTCACTGAAGCTTTCTTT. It encodes CASSQDRVFTEAFF. This chain joins TRBV5-4 and TRBJ1-1; 8 nucleotides line up with TRBD1. The germline gives CDR1 SGHNT, CDR2 YYREEE (reference sequence). V lost 4 bases, J lost 4 bases, and 6 bases stayed unmatched. The CDR3 is 14 amino acids.

The chain recombines TRBV6-5 with TRBJ1-5, with D perhaps matching TRBD1 (5 bases). The CDR3 sequence is 15 residues long. Trimming shortened V by 6 bases and J by 1 base, and 13 bases separated the two germline ends. Germline V lookup: CDR1 MNHEY, CDR2 SVGAGI. The CDR3 sequence: CASRAGDRSNQPQHF. The CDR3 bases are TGTGCCAGCAGGGCGGGGGACCGCAGCAATCAGCCCCAGCATTTT.

CDR3 in DNA: TGCAGCTCCACCGTCCAAACAGGGAACGGACAGTTCTTC. It yields the protein CSSTVQTGNGQFF. This sequence joins TRBV29-1 and TRBJ2-1; D is possibly TRBD1 (6 bases). Trimming left V 8 bases short and J 13 bases short, with 24 bases between. CDR3 length: 13 residues. The germline V gene encodes CDR1 SQVTM and CDR2 ANQGSEA.

The chain is built from TRBV19 and TRBJ2-1; D unclear. Deletions cut 4 bases from V and 0 bases from J, with 7 bases between. CDR3 size: 14 residues. The germline V gene has CDR1 LNHDA and CDR2 SQIVND (reference sequence). The CDR3 protein is CASSTGFSYNEQFF. The CDR3 DNA follows: TGTGCCAGTAGTACAGGCTTCTCCTACAATGAGCAGTTCTTC.

The V gene is TRBV6-5, the J gene TRBJ1-3; the match to TRBD1 covers 7 bases. This CDR3 spans 15 amino acids. V dropped 5 bases and J dropped 2; count of bases not matched to a gene: 6. Germline lookup yields CDR1 MNHEY and CDR2 SVGAGI. The CDR3 sequence: CASSAGQAAGNTIYF. The CDR3 region has the DNA TGTGCCAGCAGTGCTGGACAGGCAGCTGGAAACACCATATATTTT.

This chain uses TRBV18 with TRBJ2-7; D gene unclear. The CDR3 contains 14 residues. Germline loops: CDR1 KGHSH, CDR2 LQKENI. Trimming shortened V by 0 bases and J by 1 base, and 7 bases separated the two germline ends. CDR3 region: CASSPPLGSYEQYF. CDR3 nucleotide sequence: TGTGCCAGCTCACCACCGTTAGGTTCCTACGAGCAGTACTTC.

V usage is TRBV5-1 and J usage is TRBJ1-3, with 10 bases aligning to TRBD1. The CDR3 extends over 17 amino acids. After removal of 5 bases from V and 3 bases from J, the junction contained 11 bases not matched to a gene. Per the germline V gene, CDR1 is SGHRS and CDR2 is YFSETQ. The CDR3 sequence is CASSNTLGTGVGNTIYF. CDR3 nucleotide sequence: TGCGCCAGCAGTAACACCCTTGGGACAGGGGTTGGAAACACCATATATTTT.

This clone appeared a single time. The chain links TRBV7-2 to TRBJ2-3, with 7 bases matching TRBD1. Trimming took 1 base from V and 4 from J; bases not matched to a gene: 2. The germline V gene has CDR1 SGHTA and CDR2 FQGNSA. CDR3 size: 14 residues. CDR3 sequence (DNA): TGTGCCAGCAGCTTAGGAGGGGGCCCAGATACGCAGTATTTT. This gives the protein CASSLGGGPDTQYF.

This clone came up once. The V gene is TRBV9, the J gene TRBJ1-2, with 7 positions matching TRBD1. V was clipped by 5 bases and J by 4 bases; unmatched bases: 11. Germline V lookup: CDR1 SGDLS, CDR2 YYNGEE. This CDR3 is 15 amino acids long. The CDR3 sequence: CASSTWDRETYGYTF. The CDR3 coding sequence is TGTGCCAGCAGTACCTGGGACAGAGAAACCTATGGCTACACCTTC.